These 18 T cell receptor beta chains came from one sample sequenced in a study of cytomegalovirus exposure and HLA in healthy donors. Clones were sequenced by immunoSEQ multiplex PCR, and TCRdb holds only the in-frame ones, with some missing. The sample has 35,000 to 50,000 clones; 80% to 95% are singletons. Sequenced material: PBMCs. The receptors here all came from a woman under 30 in good health and CMV-seronegative.

The J gene is TRBJ1-5, the V gene TRBV28; the D is unclear. The CDR3 spans 13 residues. V lost 7 bases and J 5 bases, leaving 12 bases between the germline ends. CDR1 is MDHEN, CDR2 SYDVKM, per germline. The chain's CDR3 is CASTRTEDQPQHF. The CDR3 coding sequence is TGTGCCAGCACGAGGACGGAGGATCAGCCCCAGCATTTT.

This rearrangement joins TRBV14 to TRBJ2-5; TRBD1 agrees at 7 bases. The CDR3 is 13 amino acids. Losses at the gene ends were 4 bases for V and 5 bases for J; bases not matched to a gene: 4. Germline loops: CDR1 SGHDN, CDR2 FVKESK. Here the CDR3 DNA reads TGTGCCAGCAGCCTACAGGGGACGGAGACCCAGTACTTC. Encoded protein: CASSLQGTETQYF.

This rearrangement joins TRBV19 to TRBJ2-5; TRBD2 matches 8 bases. V lost 10 bases, J lost 3 bases, and 1 base stayed unmatched. CDR3 length: 11 residues. Germline CDR1 LNHDA, CDR2 SQIVND (reference sequence). The CDR3 loop is CATGGEETQYF. Written as DNA, the CDR3 is TGTGCCACCGGGGGGGAAGAGACCCAGTACTTC.

This clone was recorded only once. A junction boundary mismatches the germline segment, possibly from a read error. V is TRBV28 and J is TRBJ1-1; no definite D call. The CDR3 is 16 amino acids. The germline V gene encodes CDR1 MDHEN and CDR2 SYDVKM. This CDR3 reads CASSPHSSPGNAEAFF. In nucleotides, the CDR3 is TGTGCCAGCAGCCCCCATAGTAGCCCCGGGAACGCTGAAGCTTTCTTT.

This chain connects TRBV6-1 to TRBJ1-1; 9 nucleotides match TRBD1. The J segment lost 7 bases and the V segment lost 4 bases, leaving 16 bases of the junction unmatched. This CDR3 region has 17 residues. CDR1 MNHNS and CDR2 SASEGT come from the germline V gene. CDR3 region: CASSASYLQGASIEAFF. CDR3 in DNA: TGTGCCAGCAGTGCGAGTTATTTACAGGGGGCCAGTATTGAAGCTTTCTTT.

The chain carries TRBV19 and TRBJ2-7; 8 bases agree with TRBD2. Germline CDR1 LNHDA, CDR2 SQIVND (reference sequence). This CDR3 is 16 amino acids long. V lost 1 base to trimming and J lost 2 bases; unmatched junction nucleotides: 7. For the CDR3, the DNA is TGTGCCAGTAGTATAGGAAGCGGGGGTCCTCCCTACGAGCAGTACTTC. This sequence encodes CASSIGSGGPPYEQYF.

The rearrangement uses TRBV10-3 and TRBJ2-7, with TRBD2 as a possible D gene (5 bases). V was cut by 10 bases and J by 5 bases, with 15 bases left in between. The CDR3 is 12 residues long. Germline V gene data show CDR1 as ENHRY and CDR2 as SYGVKD. The CDR3 DNA follows: TGTGCCACCGCCGAGGGTAGGAACGAGCAGTACTTC. Its translation is CATAEGRNEQYF.

The rearrangement joins TRBV28 to TRBJ1-3, with D uncertain. Trimming shortened V by 7 bases and J by 0 bases, and 16 bases separated the two germline ends. The CDR3 runs 16 residues. Germline CDR1 MDHEN, CDR2 SYDVKM. The CDR3 nucleotides read TGTGCCAGCAAGGGCAGCGAGGAGGGCTCTGGAAACACCATATATTTT. This translates into CASKGSEEGSGNTIYF.

The rearrangement joins TRBV27 to TRBJ1-2; D possibly corresponds to TRBD1 (6 bases). V lost 6 bases and J lost 4, with 21 bases in between. The CDR3 sequence is 16 residues long. CDR1 and CDR2 (germline): MNHEY, SMNVEV (reference sequence). CDR3 sequence: CASRSPGQGRAYGYTF. CDR3 bases: TGTGCCAGCAGGAGCCCTGGGCAGGGGCGTGCCTATGGCTACACCTTC.

The V gene is TRBV4-1, the J gene TRBJ2-7; D unclear. V gave up 1 base and J gave up 6 bases, with 16 bases separating them. The germline V gene encodes CDR1 MGHRA and CDR2 YSYEKL. This CDR3 comprises 15 residues. The DNA of the CDR3 is TGCGCCAGCAGCCAAGCAGGCTCCCTCGGTATCGAGCAGTACTTC. This translates into CASSQAGSLGIEQYF.

Points on this clone: Other DNA sequences from this sample encode an identical CDR3 as well. The chain links TRBV27 to TRBJ2-7, with D perhaps matching TRBD2 (5 bases). In germline, CDR1 is MNHEY, CDR2 SMNVEV (reference sequence). Trimming took 0 bases from V and 6 from J, leaving 9 bases between them. The CDR3 is 13 residues long. The CDR3 loop is CASSLSSGSEQYF. The CDR3 coding sequence is TGTGCCAGCAGTTTATCATCGGGGTCCGAGCAGTACTTC.

The V call is TRBV15, the J call TRBJ2-2; a possible D gene is TRBD2 (6 bases). V was pared by 8 bases and J by 3 bases, with 7 bases between. Germline CDR1 LNHNV, CDR2 YYDKDF (reference sequence). The CDR3 sequence is 12 residues long. The CDR3: CATWGDTGELFF. The CDR3 coding sequence is TGTGCCACCTGGGGGGACACCGGGGAGCTGTTTTTT. Full variable domain (rest looked up from reference TRBV15 and TRBJ2-2): DAMVIQNPRYQVTQFGKPVTLSCSQTLNHNVMYWYQQKSSQAPKLLFHYYDKDFNNEADTPDNFQSRRPNTSFCFLDIRSPGLGDTAMYLCATWGDTGELFFGEGSRLTVL.

This chain connects TRBV5-1 to TRBJ1-3; TRBD1 aligns across 7 bases. From germline, CDR1 is SGHRS and CDR2 YFSETQ. V was pared by 4 bases and J by 2 bases, with 3 bases of the junction left unmatched. The CDR3 extends over 14 amino acids. CDR3 sequence: CASSPRGAGNTIYF. CDR3 bases: TGCGCCAGCAGCCCCAGGGGGGCTGGAAACACCATATATTTT.

This rearrangement joins TRBV19 to TRBJ1-1; D is undetermined. Per the germline V gene, CDR1 is LNHDA and CDR2 is SQIVND (reference sequence). V lost 8 bases, J lost 1 base, and 11 bases lay in between. The CDR3 runs 13 residues. The CDR3 nucleotides read TGTGCCAGTTCTGCCTCGGGGAACACTGAAGCTTTCTTT. Protein sequence: CASSASGNTEAFF. Full variable domain (outside the CDR3, taken from reference TRBV19 and TRBJ1-1): DGGITQSPKYLFRKEGQNVTLSCEQNLNHDAMYWYRQDPGQGLRLIYYSQIVNDFQKGDIAEGYSVSREKKESFPLTVTSAQKNPTAFYLCASSASGNTEAFFGQGTRLTVV.

The CDR3 nucleotides are TGCGCCAGCAGTACCGGGACAGACTCCTACGAGCAGTACTTC. It encodes CASSTGTDSYEQYF. The rearrangement joins TRBV4-1 to TRBJ2-7; 7 bases agree with TRBD1. The CDR3 loop spans 14 amino acids. Trimming cost V 6 bases and J 0 bases; bases outside gene matches: 5. The germline V gene encodes CDR1 MGHRA and CDR2 YSYEKL.

This chain connects TRBV19 to TRBJ2-3; D call uncertain. This CDR3 has 15 residues. Germline V lookup: CDR1 LNHDA, CDR2 SQIVND (reference sequence). V lost 0 bases, J lost 2 bases, and 9 bases lay in between. CDR3 amino acids: CASSIEYLYTDTQYF. The CDR3 DNA is TGTGCCAGTAGTATAGAGTACCTCTACACAGATACGCAGTATTTT.

The chain links TRBV27 to TRBJ2-7, with 9 positions matching TRBD1. Germline CDR1 MNHEY, CDR2 SMNVEV (reference sequence). The CDR3 consists of 13 residues. The junction had 3 bases not matched to a gene; V was cut back by 6 bases and J by 3 bases. CDR3 DNA: TGTGCCAGCAGGACAGGGGGTGGCTACGAGCAGTACTTC. It codes for CASRTGGGYEQYF.

This chain joins TRBV28 and TRBJ1-3; 8 positions match TRBD1. The J segment lost 7 bases and the V segment lost 9 bases, leaving 5 bases of the junction unmatched. Germline V gives CDR1 MDHEN, CDR2 SYDVKM. The CDR3 is 12 amino acids. In nucleotides, the CDR3 is TGTGCCAGTACAGGGGGGGAGAACACCATATATTTT. Translated, it gives CASTGGENTIYF.